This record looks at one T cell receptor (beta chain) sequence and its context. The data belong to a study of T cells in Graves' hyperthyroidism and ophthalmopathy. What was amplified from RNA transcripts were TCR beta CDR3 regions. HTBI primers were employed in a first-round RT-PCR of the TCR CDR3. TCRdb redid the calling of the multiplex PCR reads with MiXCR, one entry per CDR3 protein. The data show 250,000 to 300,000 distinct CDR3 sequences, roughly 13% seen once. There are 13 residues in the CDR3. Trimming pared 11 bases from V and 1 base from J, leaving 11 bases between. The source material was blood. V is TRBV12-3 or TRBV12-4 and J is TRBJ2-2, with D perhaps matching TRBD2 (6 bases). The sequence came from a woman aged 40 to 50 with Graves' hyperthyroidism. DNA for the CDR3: TGTGCCTCAAATAGCGGGAACACCGGGGAGCTGTTTTTT. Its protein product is CASNSGNTGELFF.